This T cell receptor (beta chain) was retrieved from a study of neoadjuvant nivolumab and ipilimumab in lung cancer. Study-level information: Nivolumab 3 mg/kg was given days 1, 15 and 29, plus ipilimumab 1 mg/kg day 1 in combination.

With regard to this clone: The target antigen is unknown.

V trimming: 7 bases; J trimming: 13 bases; junction bases outside the gene matches: 7. Germline loops: CDR1 SQVTM, CDR2 ANQGSEA. The CDR3 length is 10 residues. Regarding the study as a whole: Resected-tumor TCR richness correlated positively with pretherapy blood richness. TCR richness and clonality were higher in tumors than adjacent uninvolved lung.

Sequencing used immunoSEQ multiplex PCR; TCRdb keeps in-frame clones, though not all of them. The sample includes some 30,000 clones, just over 90% of them seen just once. The sequence derives from an adult with non-small cell lung cancer. V is TRBV29-1 and J is TRBJ2-1, with 7 bases matching TRBD1. The sample was peripheral blood, taken after neoadjuvant nivolumab, alone or with ipilimumab, at or shortly before surgery. The CDR3 reads CSGLTGNQFF. CDR3 in DNA: TGCAGCGGTCTGACAGGGAACCAGTTCTTC.